The TCR beta chain described here comes from a study of Graves' ophthalmopathy and Graves' hyperthyroidism. This clonotype was seen a handful of times. Its antigen is unidentified. Clinicians diagnosed using symptoms, serum thyroxine, TRAb, thyroid ultrasound and orbital computed tomography. The CDR3 consists of 14 residues. Germline V gives CDR1 SGHDN, CDR2 FVKESK. V dropped 1 base and J dropped 7; count of bases not matched to a gene: 0. CDR3 regions of TCR beta were amplified from RNA transcripts. Second-round multiplex PCR followed a first-round RT-PCR using HTBI primers. MiXCR, run by TCRdb on the multiplex PCR reads, gives a single entry per CDR3 protein. The sample includes about 500,000 distinct CDR3 sequences, approximately 15% seen only once; the top ten take roughly 9.8%. The study's findings and limits: Ophthalmopathy progression cases were predicted by the model with 70.59% sensitivity and about 72% specificity. Blood was where most expanded thyroid clonotypes above 0.001 frequency also turned up.

Sequencing input: blood. The J gene is TRBJ1-6, the V gene TRBV14, with TRBD1 matching over 8 bases. The sequence was obtained from a woman aged 30 to 39 with Graves' ophthalmopathy. The CDR3 DNA reads as TGTGCCAGCAGCCAAGGACAGGGGAATTCACCCCTCCACTTT. It encodes CASSQGQGNSPLHF.